These 27 T cell receptor beta chains share one sample of origin, sequenced in a study of T cell changes during pregnancy in multiple sclerosis (dated by TCRdb to about 2019). Libraries came from the immunoSEQ multiplex PCR assay. As stored in TCRdb, this immuneACCESS dataset retains in-frame rearrangements with V and J assigned. A fraction of the clones does not appear; measured against another copy, unresolved V genes explain less than half of the discrepancy, and the remainder lacks a known reason. Present in this sample are about 48,000 clones, over 85% of which were seen just once. The top ten hold roughly 0.5% of the sample. The material sequenced was CD4+ T cells from peripheral blood mononuclear cells, taken in the first trimester of pregnancy. The receptor set was obtained from a female donor with multiple sclerosis, enrolled in a pregnancy study.

The chain carries TRBV13 and TRBJ1-5, with 7 bases fitting TRBD1. Germline V lookup: CDR1 PRHDT, CDR2 FYEKMQ (reference sequence). Trimming cost V 5 bases and J 4 bases; bases outside gene matches: 2. The CDR3 runs to 13 residues. The CDR3 sequence: CASSEDRNQPQHF. Here the CDR3 DNA reads TGTGCCAGCAGCGAGGACAGGAATCAGCCCCAGCATTTT.

A single count supports this clone. The chain carries TRBV5-1 and TRBJ1-2, with a tentative D call TRBD1 (5 bases). Trimming removed 4 bases from V and 4 bases from J, with 14 bases in between. CDR1 is SGHRS and CDR2 is YFSETQ in the germline V gene. CDR3 length equals 14 residues. The CDR3 sequence: CASSEAGGTYGYTF. CDR3 in DNA: TGCGCCAGCAGCGAAGCCGGGGGTACCTATGGCTACACCTTC.

The rearrangement joins TRBV19 to TRBJ2-2, with D perhaps matching TRBD1 (6 bases). In germline, CDR1 is LNHDA, CDR2 SQIVND (reference sequence). The CDR3 contains 15 residues. The V and J ends lost 2 bases and 0 bases respectively, with 7 bases between them. Here the CDR3 reads CASSISGANTGELFF. Here the CDR3 DNA reads TGTGCCAGTAGTATATCAGGGGCGAACACCGGGGAGCTGTTTTTT. The whole variable domain, filled in from reference TRBV19 and TRBJ2-2, reads DGGITQSPKYLFRKEGQNVTLSCEQNLNHDAMYWYRQDPGQGLRLIYYSQIVNDFQKGDIAEGYSVSREKKESFPLTVTSAQKNPTAFYLCASSISGANTGELFFGEGSRLTVL.

The rearrangement joins TRBV18 to TRBJ1-3; 7 bases match TRBD1. J lost 1 base, V lost 5 bases, and 2 bases had no gene match. Per germline, CDR1 KGHSH and CDR2 LQKENI. The CDR3 totals 14 residues. In nucleotides, the CDR3 is TGTGCCAGCTCAGCGACAGGGTCTGGAAACACCATATATTTT. Its protein is CASSATGSGNTIYF.

About this clone itself: Compared with germline, one end of the junction differs, possibly owing to a read error. This sequence joins TRBV7-2 and TRBJ1-1; tentatively, D is TRBD1 (6 bases). This CDR3 region has 14 residues. CDR1 and CDR2 from the germline V gene are SGHTA and FQGNSA. This CDR3 is CASSHNRVNTEAFF. In DNA, the CDR3 is TGTGCCAGCAGCCATAACAGGGTGAATACTGAAGCTTTCTTT.

The CDR3 region has the DNA TGTGCCAGCAATCACCGGCTGGGACAGGGGCCAATTGAGCAGTTCTTC. It codes for CASNHRLGQGPIEQFF. This chain links TRBV11-1 with TRBJ2-1; 10 bases align to TRBD1. The CDR3 extends over 16 amino acids. Trimming at V came to 7 bases and at J to 9 bases, leaving 15 bases not matched to a gene. CDR1 is SGHAT, CDR2 FQDESV, per germline (reference sequence).

The V gene is TRBV2, the J gene TRBJ1-1; D may be TRBD1 (6 bases). V was pared by 4 bases and J by 7 bases, with 16 bases between. Germline V lookup: CDR1 SNHLY, CDR2 FYNNEI. The length of the CDR3 is 14 residues. Here the CDR3 DNA reads TGTGCCAGCAGTGGAAGCTCCGGACAGCTTGAAGCTTTCTTT. It encodes CASSGSSGQLEAFF. Full variable domain (rest looked up from reference TRBV2 and TRBJ1-1): EPEVTQTPSHQVTQMGQEVILRCVPISNHLYFYWYRQILGQKVEFLVSFYNNEISEKSEIFDDQFSVERPDGSNFTLKIRSTKLEDSAMYFCASSGSSGQLEAFFGQGTRLTVV.

The CDR3 loop reads CASSQGGLAGGFAYF. The CDR3 DNA follows: TGTGCCAGCAGCCAAGGGGGGCTAGCGGGGGGGTTCGCGTATTTT. The chain recombines TRBV4-2 with TRBJ2-3; 12 bases agree with TRBD2. The length of the CDR3 is 15 residues. Per the germline V gene, CDR1 is LGHNA and CDR2 is YNFKEQ. Trimming removed 1 base from V and 14 bases from J; junction bases left unmatched: 10.

The chain links TRBV29-1 to TRBJ2-7, with D unresolved. CDR1 is SQVTM and CDR2 is ANQGSEA in the germline V gene. This CDR3 spans 13 amino acids. The V end was cut by 5 bases, the J end by 2 bases, with 13 bases between. In nucleotides, the CDR3 is TGCAGCGTTTCACCAAGCTCTACCTACGAGCAGTACTTC. Its protein is CSVSPSSTYEQYF.

The rearrangement links TRBV19 to TRBJ1-5, with D possibly being TRBD1 (6 bases). CDR3 length: 18 residues. Germline V gives CDR1 LNHDA, CDR2 SQIVND (reference sequence). V lost 7 bases and J 0 bases, leaving 22 bases between the germline ends. In DNA, the CDR3 is TGTGCCAGTACCTCTTTCCCAGGACAGAAATATAGCAATCAGCCCCAGCATTTT. Encoded protein: CASTSFPGQKYSNQPQHF.

The chain couples TRBV7-2 to TRBJ2-3; 8 bases fit TRBD2. This CDR3 spans 16 amino acids. Germline lookup yields CDR1 SGHTA and CDR2 FQGNSA. Trimming at V came to 4 bases and at J to 4 bases, leaving 10 bases not matched to a gene. CDR3 nucleotide sequence: TGTGCCAGCAGCTCTGGCGGGGGGAGGGGTGCAGATACGCAGTATTTT. Amino acid sequence: CASSSGGGRGADTQYF.

The chain couples TRBV5-1 to TRBJ2-7; tentative D call: TRBD1 (7 bases). Trimming took off 0 bases at V and 2 bases at J, with 12 bases between the two ends. Germline V gives CDR1 SGHRS, CDR2 YFSETQ. This CDR3 has 15 amino acids. CDR3 residues: CASSLAQGGTYEQYF. The CDR3 coding sequence is TGCGCCAGCAGCTTGGCTCAGGGGGGAACCTACGAGCAGTACTTC.

This chain links TRBV18 with TRBJ1-6; tentatively, D is TRBD1 (5 bases). From germline, CDR1 is KGHSH and CDR2 LQKENI. The CDR3 extends over 14 amino acids. Trimming shortened V by 3 bases and J by 5 bases, and 8 bases separated the two germline ends. In nucleotides, the CDR3 is TGTGCCAGCTCACCTAGACAGAATAATTCACCCCTCCACTTT. Its translation is CASSPRQNNSPLHF.

This sequence joins TRBV9 and TRBJ1-2, with D tentatively TRBD1 (5 bases). V lost 0 bases to trimming and J lost 5 bases, with 8 bases between them. From germline, CDR1 is SGDLS and CDR2 YYNGEE. The length of the CDR3 is 13 residues. The CDR3 sequence is CASSVVGTYGYTF. The CDR3 nucleotides are TGTGCCAGCAGCGTAGTCGGGACTTATGGCTACACCTTC.

The chain employs TRBV5-5 and TRBJ1-5, with D possibly being TRBD1 (5 bases). This CDR3 spans 14 amino acids. V lost 4 bases and J lost 4, with 12 bases in between. Per the germline V gene, CDR1 is SGHKS and CDR2 is YYEKEE (reference sequence). The CDR3 DNA reads as TGTGCCAGCAGCCCCCAACAGGAAAATCAGCCCCAGCATTTT. Amino acids: CASSPQQENQPQHF. Combining the CDR3 with reference TRBV5-5 and TRBJ1-5 gives the whole variable domain DAGVTQSPTHLIKTRGQQVTLRCSPISGHKSVSWYQQVLGQGPQFIFQYYEKEERGRGNFPDRFSARQFPNYSSELNVNALLLGDSALYLCASSPQQENQPQHFGDGTRLSIL.

Only one count was recorded for this clone. The V and J genes are TRBV19 and TRBJ1-6; TRBD1 might be the D (6 bases). V was cut by 5 bases and J by 3 bases, with 11 bases left in between. This CDR3 comprises 15 residues. Germline loops: CDR1 LNHDA, CDR2 SQIVND (reference sequence). CDR3 residues: CASSAPGDYNSPLHF. CDR3 coding DNA: TGTGCCAGTAGTGCCCCAGGGGACTATAATTCACCCCTCCACTTT.

V and J are TRBV6-5 and TRBJ1-2, with TRBD1 identical over 7 bases. Losses at the gene ends were 8 bases for V and 2 bases for J; bases not matched to a gene: 5. Germline V gene lookup returns CDR1 MNHEY and CDR2 SVGAGI. This CDR3 contains 13 residues. CDR3 DNA sequence: TGTGCCAGCCGGGACAGCGCGAACTATGGCTACACCTTC. Translation gives CASRDSANYGYTF.

The chain is built from TRBV9 and TRBJ2-5; the match to TRBD2 covers 11 bases. J lost 3 bases, V lost 3 bases, and 4 bases had no gene match. This CDR3 region has 15 residues. Per germline, CDR1 SGDLS and CDR2 YYNGEE. CDR3 in amino acids: CASSAGTSGKETQYF. The CDR3 DNA is TGTGCCAGCAGCGCAGGGACTAGCGGAAAAGAGACCCAGTACTTC.

This clone was detected only once. The genes are TRBV19 and TRBJ2-1; D might be TRBD2 (7 bases). The germline CDR1 and CDR2 sequences are LNHDA and SQIVND (reference sequence). Trimming shortened V by 5 bases and J by 7 bases, and 15 bases separated the two germline ends. The CDR3 sequence is 14 residues long. CDR3 DNA: TGTGCCAGTAGTCTTGGGGGAGGGGGAAATGAGCAGTTCTTC. Translated: CASSLGGGGNEQFF.

In DNA, the CDR3 is TGTGCCAGCAGCCGCGGACAGGGACACTATGGCTACACCTTC. Translating gives CASSRGQGHYGYTF. This rearrangement joins TRBV7-9 to TRBJ1-2, with 8 nucleotides matching TRBD1. Germline CDR1 reads SEHNR; CDR2 reads FQNEAQ (reference sequence). The junction had 5 bases not matched to a gene; V was cut back by 5 bases and J by 3 bases. This CDR3 comprises 14 residues.

The chain uses TRBV9 and TRBJ2-2, with 9 positions matching TRBD2. V lost 6 bases and J lost 5; bases outside the gene matches: 5. The CDR3 contains 14 residues. CDR1 is SGDLS and CDR2 is YYNGEE in the germline V gene. Written as DNA, the CDR3 is TGTGCCAGCACCCTAGCGGGGAATACCGGGGAGCTGTTTTTT. It codes for CASTLAGNTGELFF.

The chain combines TRBV6-6 with TRBJ1-1; 10 nucleotides agree with TRBD1. Germline CDR1 and CDR2: MNHNY and SVGAGI (reference sequence). J lost 5 bases, V lost 4 bases, and 7 bases had no gene match. CDR3 length equals 15 residues. CDR3 sequence: CASSSSDRGETEAFF. In nucleotides, the CDR3 is TGTGCCAGCAGTTCCTCGGACAGGGGGGAAACTGAAGCTTTCTTT.

The chain couples TRBV30 to TRBJ2-7, with 10 nucleotides matching TRBD1. Germline V CDR1 and CDR2: GTSNPN, SVGIG (reference sequence). V was clipped by 0 bases and J by 6 bases; unmatched bases: 8. The CDR3 totals 15 residues. For the CDR3, the DNA is TGTGCCTGGAGTGTACGGAGGGACAGGGGCATCGAGCAGTACTTC. Its translation: CAWSVRRDRGIEQYF.

This chain uses TRBV9 with TRBJ2-6; 10 positions agree with TRBD2. Germline V gene data show CDR1 as SGDLS and CDR2 as YYNGEE. Unmatched junction bases numbered 12, after V lost 3 bases and J lost 0 bases. The CDR3 consists of 20 residues. CDR3 loop: CASSASRLSGGPSGANVLTF. The CDR3 DNA sequence: TGTGCCAGCAGCGCCTCACGCCTTAGCGGGGGGCCCTCTGGGGCCAACGTCCTGACTTTC.

The chain is built from TRBV7-8 and TRBJ2-7; 7 nucleotides align to TRBD1. The germline V gene has CDR1 SGHVS and CDR2 FQNEAQ. V gave up 2 bases and J gave up 3 bases; unmatched junction bases: 1. The CDR3 totals 13 residues. The CDR3 nucleotides read TGTGCCAGCAGCTTACCAGGGGGCTACGAGCAGTACTTC. Amino acid sequence: CASSLPGGYEQYF. Using reference TRBV7-8 and TRBJ2-7 for the parts outside the CDR3, the full variable domain is GAGVSQSPRYKVAKRGQDVALRCDPISGHVSLFWYQQALGQGPEFLTYFQNEAQLDKSGLPSDRFFAERPEGSVSTLKIQRTQQEDSAVYLCASSLPGGYEQYFGPGTRLTVT.

The DNA of the CDR3 is TGTGCCAGCAGCGTAGGAGGGGACAGGGGGATTAATGAAAAACTGTTTTTT. Its protein product is CASSVGGDRGINEKLFF. This chain joins TRBV9 and TRBJ1-4; TRBD1 matches at 11 bases. Trimming took 0 bases from V and 4 from J; bases not matched to a gene: 5. Looked up from germline, CDR1 is SGDLS and CDR2 is YYNGEE. This CDR3 is built from 17 residues.

The genes are TRBV19 and TRBJ2-3; 11 nucleotides match TRBD2. CDR3 length: 16 amino acids. From germline, CDR1 is LNHDA and CDR2 SQIVND (reference sequence). Trimming at V came to 5 bases and at J to 0 bases, leaving 4 bases not matched to a gene. Written as DNA, the CDR3 is TGTGCCAGTAGTCCGGGGACTAGCGGAAGCACAGATACGCAGTATTTT. Translating gives CASSPGTSGSTDTQYF.